This T cell receptor (beta chain) was observed in a study of shared T cell receptors in the human thymus. As to this clone: Other DNA sequences of this sample code for an identical CDR3.

Trimming at V came to 6 bases and at J to 3 bases, leaving 10 bases not matched to a gene. Per germline, CDR1 MDHEN and CDR2 SYDVKM. The CDR3 has 16 amino acids. Sequencing used immunoSEQ multiplex PCR; TCRdb keeps in-frame clones, though not all of them. The sample has roughly 560,000 clones, roughly 74% seen once. The data also belong to a second study, concerning human thymus T cells. That source adds: Related work found strong thymic repertoire overlap between unrelated individuals.

The sample taken for sequencing was thymocytes. This TCR came from a boy under two years old with a congenital heart defect. The chain combines TRBV28 with TRBJ1-1, with 10 positions matching TRBD1. CDR3 nucleotide sequence: TGTGCCAGCAGCCATAGGGACAGGGGAGGGTACACTGAAGCTTTCTTT. Its protein product is CASSHRDRGGYTEAFF.